These 25 T cell receptor beta chains were all obtained from the same sample, sequenced in a study of CD8 T cells in ankylosing spondylitis. One entry per CDR3 protein results from TCRdb running MiXCR on the 5' RACE reads. The sample yields just under 350,000 distinct CDR3 sequences, roughly 14% seen once. Sequences were obtained from blood, either unsorted or a sorted T cell fraction (not recorded which). The receptors originated from a male donor with ankylosing spondylitis or in good health (not recorded which).

This clonotype was counted between two and nine times. The CDR3, as DNA: TGTGCCAGCAGCTTAAACCCTCGGACTAGCAGGCAGACCCAGTACTTC. Translated, it gives CASSLNPRTSRQTQYF. The chain is built from TRBV7-2 and TRBJ2-5, with 8 bases aligning to TRBD2. V gave up 2 bases and J gave up 6 bases; unmatched junction bases: 11. The CDR3 spans 16 residues. Germline V CDR1 and CDR2: SGHTA, FQGNSA.

J is TRBJ2-7 and V is TRBV7-2, with 11 bases that match TRBD2. Germline CDR1 and CDR2: SGHTA and FQGNSA. The CDR3 extends over 13 amino acids. Unmatched junction bases numbered 3, after V lost 5 bases and J lost 6 bases. DNA for the CDR3: TGTGCCAGCAGCGAAGGGACTAGCGGCGAGCAGTACTTC. Its protein is CASSEGTSGEQYF.

The gene calls are TRBV5-1 and TRBJ2-3; weak D call: TRBD2 (5 bases). Germline-derived CDR1 and CDR2 are SGHRS and YFSETQ. The V end lost 4 bases, the J end lost 0 bases, and 9 bases lay between the germline ends. This CDR3 contains 14 residues. Here the CDR3 DNA reads TGCGCCAGCAGCCCGGAGGACAGCACAGATACGCAGTATTTT. This codes for CASSPEDSTDTQYF.

This clonotype has only a few counts. This chain connects TRBV11-2 to TRBJ2-4; D gene ambiguous. V gave up 4 bases and J gave up 3 bases, with 19 bases separating them. This CDR3 region has 17 residues. Per the germline V gene, CDR1 is SGHAT and CDR2 is FQNNGV. In DNA, the CDR3 is TGTGCCAGCAGCTCAGATAGGCAACCCAGAGGCAAAAACATTCAGTACTTC. Translating gives CASSSDRQPRGKNIQYF.

This clonotype was picked up a small number of times. The rearrangement uses TRBV29-1 and TRBJ1-2; 10 nucleotides match TRBD1. CDR1 is SQVTM, CDR2 ANQGSEA, per germline. Trimming took 6 bases from V and 7 from J; bases not matched to a gene: 11. The CDR3 has 14 residues. This CDR3 is CSVGWDRGGSGYTF. The CDR3, as DNA: TGCAGCGTCGGATGGGACAGGGGAGGATCTGGCTACACCTTC. Based on the CDR3 plus reference TRBV29-1 and TRBJ1-2, the full variable domain is SAVISQKPSRDICQRGTSLTIQCQVDSQVTMMFWYRQQPGQSLTLIATANQGSEATYESGFVIDKFPISRPNLTFSTLTVSNMSPEDSSIYLCSVGWDRGGSGYTFGSGTRLTVV.

The table lists this clonotype with a few counts. J is TRBJ2-5 and V is TRBV5-5; possibly TRBD1 or TRBD2 for D (5 bases each). With 3 bases removed from V and 4 bases from J, the gap between germline ends came to 16 bases. There are 15 residues in the CDR3. Germline V gene data show CDR1 as SGHKS and CDR2 as YYEKEE (reference sequence). The CDR3 reads CASSSFPGRGETQYF. Here the CDR3 DNA reads TGTGCCAGCAGCTCCTTCCCGGGACGGGGAGAGACCCAGTACTTC.

This clonotype was observed a handful of times. The V gene is TRBV24-1, the J gene TRBJ1-2; D gene uncertain. In germline, CDR1 is KGHDR, CDR2 SFDVKD. The CDR3 is 14 amino acids. V lost 4 bases, J lost 4 bases, and 12 bases lay in between. This chain's CDR3 is CATSDVTVSYGYTF. The CDR3 DNA is TGTGCCACCAGTGACGTGACCGTAAGCTATGGCTACACCTTC.

This clonotype appeared a few times. The gene calls are TRBV19 and TRBJ1-5; perhaps TRBD1 as D (6 bases). CDR1 and CDR2 (germline): LNHDA, SQIVND (reference sequence). CDR3 size: 14 residues. V lost 8 bases, J lost 7 bases, and 18 bases lay in between. The CDR3 reads CASGETGKKQPQHF. In nucleotides, the CDR3 is TGTGCCAGTGGGGAAACAGGGAAGAAACAGCCCCAGCATTTT.

J is TRBJ2-3 and V is TRBV20-1, with a weak D call TRBD2 (5 bases). CDR1 and CDR2 (germline): DFQATT, SNEGSKA (reference sequence). This CDR3 comprises 13 residues. The germline V and J ends were trimmed by 3 bases and 7 bases, with 14 bases remaining between them. Here the CDR3 reads CSASPPLANTQYF. The CDR3 region has the DNA TGCAGTGCTAGCCCCCCGTTAGCGAATACGCAGTATTTT.

The chain recombines TRBV12-3 or TRBV12-4 with TRBJ2-2; TRBD2 aligns across 14 bases. With 6 bases clipped from V and 5 bases from J, the junction kept 8 bases outside the gene matches. The CDR3 totals 17 residues. CDR3: CASSQTGLAGVTGELFF. Written as DNA, the CDR3 is TGTGCCAGCAGCCAAACGGGACTAGCGGGGGTAACCGGGGAGCTGTTTTTT.

The chain links TRBV12-5 to TRBJ1-5, with D possibly being TRBD1 (5 bases). Trimming removed 6 bases at V and 2 bases at J, with 8 bases between. The CDR3 is made up of 13 amino acids. Germline V lookup: CDR1 LGHNT, CDR2 FRNRAP. CDR3 bases: TGTGCTAGTGGGTCAGGGCGCAATCAGCCCCAGCATTTT. Residues: CASGSGRNQPQHF.

The V and J genes are TRBV5-1 and TRBJ1-5; D gene ambiguous. The CDR3 is made up of 16 amino acids. Trimming cost V 0 bases and J 0 bases, with 10 bases left between them. The V gene's germline CDR1 is SGHRS and CDR2 YFSETQ. Here the CDR3 reads CASSLVPDYSNQPQHF. CDR3 DNA sequence: TGCGCCAGCAGCTTGGTCCCGGACTATAGCAATCAGCCCCAGCATTTT.

V and J are TRBV12-3 or TRBV12-4 and TRBJ1-4; D not resolved. The CDR3 consists of 15 residues. Trimming removed 3 bases at V and 7 bases at J, with 15 bases between. DNA for the CDR3: TGTGCCAGCAGTTTGTTGCAAAGGTCTCCTGAAAAACTGTTTTTT. Protein product: CASSLLQRSPEKLFF.

V and J are TRBV2 and TRBJ2-3; D is perhaps TRBD2 (6 bases). Trimming left V 8 bases short and J 2 bases short, with 14 bases between. Germline values: CDR1 SNHLY, CDR2 FYNNEI. The CDR3 covers 14 residues. CDR3: CASGLAYSTDTQYF. The CDR3 nucleotides read TGTGCCAGCGGGCTAGCGTATTCCACAGATACGCAGTATTTT.

The rearrangement links TRBV10-3 to TRBJ1-1; 10 positions agree with TRBD1. CDR1 and CDR2 from the germline V gene are ENHRY and SYGVKD. With 11 bases clipped from V and 3 bases from J, the junction kept 12 bases outside the gene matches. This CDR3 comprises 15 residues. CDR3 region: CASGATGGVDTEAFF. CDR3 DNA: TGTGCCTCCGGAGCGACAGGGGGCGTCGACACTGAAGCTTTCTTT.

V and J are TRBV20-1 and TRBJ1-4; maybe TRBD1 (6 bases). V was pared by 6 bases and J by 6 bases, with 17 bases between. CDR3 length: 14 residues. Germline lookup yields CDR1 DFQATT and CDR2 SNEGSKA (reference sequence). The CDR3 spells CSAPRRGADEKLFF. CDR3 nucleotide sequence: TGCAGTGCCCCCAGGCGGGGGGCGGATGAAAAACTGTTTTTT.

This clonotype has more than one count but fewer than ten. The rearrangement links TRBV4-1 to TRBJ2-5; D is ambiguous. The CDR3 totals 14 residues. CDR1 is MGHRA, CDR2 YSYEKL, per germline. The V gene lost 4 bases and the J gene lost 4 bases, with 13 bases spanning the gap. DNA of the CDR3: TGCGCCAGCAGCCCCGCGGCCGAGGCAGAGACCCAGTACTTC. Amino acid sequence: CASSPAAEAETQYF.

A few counts support this clonotype. V and J are TRBV3-1 and TRBJ2-2, with D possibly called TRBD1 or TRBD2 (5 bases each). This CDR3 comprises 15 residues. Germline V CDR1 and CDR2: LGHDT, YNNKEL (reference sequence). V was clipped by 4 bases and J by 5 bases, with 14 bases between them. The CDR3 spells CASSPTGTRTGELFF. Here the CDR3 DNA reads TGTGCCAGCAGCCCAACCGGGACCCGAACCGGGGAGCTGTTTTTT.

This clonotype appeared a few times. V gene TRBV7-8 combines with J gene TRBJ1-1; 8 bases align to TRBD1. Germline CDR1 SGHVS, CDR2 FQNEAQ. The CDR3 has 14 amino acids. V was pared by 5 bases and J by 3 bases, with 5 bases of the junction left unmatched. In DNA form, the CDR3 reads TGTGCCAGCAGCATCACAGGGGGGGACACTGAAGCTTTCTTT. It encodes CASSITGGDTEAFF.

In this sample, this clonotype turned up a few times. CDR3 loop: CASSLGSGTLAGELFF. For the CDR3, the DNA is TGTGCCAGCAGCTTAGGGTCCGGGACCTTAGCTGGGGAGCTGTTTTTT. The chain recombines TRBV7-9 with TRBJ2-2, with D perhaps given as TRBD1 or TRBD2 (5 bases each). The CDR3 spans 16 residues. V lost 1 base to trimming and J lost 8 bases, with 17 bases between them. CDR1 and CDR2 (germline): SEHNR, FQNEAQ (reference sequence).

The gene calls are TRBV5-6 and TRBJ1-6; unclear D gene. The germline CDR1 and CDR2 sequences are SGHDT and YYEEEE. CDR3 length: 15 residues. Trimming shortened V by 3 bases and J by 6 bases, and 13 bases separated the two germline ends. The CDR3, as DNA: TGTGCCAGCAGCTCCGTGACCGGAGGTAATTCACCCCTCCACTTT. This sequence encodes CASSSVTGGNSPLHF.

V and J are TRBV20-1 and TRBJ2-7; weak D call: TRBD2 (5 bases). The V gene lost 1 base and the J gene lost 4 bases, with 14 bases spanning the gap. The germline CDR1 and CDR2 sequences are DFQATT and SNEGSKA (reference sequence). The CDR3 totals 14 residues. The CDR3 DNA reads as TGCAGTGCTAGAGCTCCCCGGGGTGGGTACGAGCAGTACTTC. It translates to CSARAPRGGYEQYF.

This clonotype was observed many times. J is TRBJ2-5 and V is TRBV4-1, with D possibly matching TRBD1 (6 bases). Germline CDR1 MGHRA, CDR2 YSYEKL. V gave up 0 bases and J gave up 6 bases, with 20 bases separating them. The CDR3 has 17 residues. Here the CDR3 DNA reads TGCGCCAGCAGCCAAGAAGGCACCGGGACACTAACCCAGACCCAGTACTTC. Translating it yields CASSQEGTGTLTQTQYF.

The CDR3 bases are TGCAGCGTAAAAGGGACAGGGCAGTACGAGCAGTACTTC. Residues: CSVKGTGQYEQYF. The V gene is TRBV29-1, the J gene TRBJ2-7, with 9 bases that match TRBD1. After removal of 6 bases from V and 4 bases from J, the junction contained 7 bases not matched to a gene. The CDR3 length is 13 residues. Germline CDR1 SQVTM, CDR2 ANQGSEA.

This clonotype was recorded a few times. V is TRBV3-1 and J is TRBJ2-1; 9 bases are shared with TRBD2. CDR3 length equals 14 residues. The germline CDR1 and CDR2 sequences are LGHDT and YNNKEL (reference sequence). Trimming removed 3 bases from V and 8 bases from J; junction bases left unmatched: 5. The CDR3 region is CASSQVAGVHEQFF. CDR3 nucleotides: TGTGCCAGCAGCCAGGTAGCGGGAGTCCATGAGCAGTTCTTC.